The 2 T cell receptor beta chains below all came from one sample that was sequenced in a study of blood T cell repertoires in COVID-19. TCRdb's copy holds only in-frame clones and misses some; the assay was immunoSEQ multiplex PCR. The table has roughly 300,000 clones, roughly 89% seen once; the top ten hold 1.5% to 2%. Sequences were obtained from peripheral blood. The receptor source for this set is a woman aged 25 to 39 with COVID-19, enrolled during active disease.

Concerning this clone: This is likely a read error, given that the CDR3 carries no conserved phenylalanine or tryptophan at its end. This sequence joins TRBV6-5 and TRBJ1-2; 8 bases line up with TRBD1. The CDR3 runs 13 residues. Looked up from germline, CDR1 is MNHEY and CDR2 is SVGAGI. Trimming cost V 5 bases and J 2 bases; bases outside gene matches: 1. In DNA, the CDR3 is TGTGCCAGCAGTAGACAGGGGAACTATGGCTACACCCTC. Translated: CASSRQGNYGYTL.

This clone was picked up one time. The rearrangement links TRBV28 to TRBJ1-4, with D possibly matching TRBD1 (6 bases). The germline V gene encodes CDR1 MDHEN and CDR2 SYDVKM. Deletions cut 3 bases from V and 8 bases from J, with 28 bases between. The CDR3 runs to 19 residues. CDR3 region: CASSLGTGMQGDLGEKLFF. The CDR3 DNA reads TGTGCCAGCAGTTTGGGAACAGGGATGCAAGGGGACCTGGGGGAAAAACTGTTTTTT.